The subject of this entry is one TCR beta chain. The antigen remains unidentified. The length of the CDR3 is 21 residues. This entry belongs to a study of T cells expressing NK-cell markers. Overall study: Sequencing of TCR beta repertoires drew on sorted CD3+CD56+NKG2C+, CD3+CD56+NKG2C- and CD3+CD56-NKG2C+ T cells. Of eight sequenced donors, seven were HCMV-seropositive and one HCMV-seronegative. Study-wide points: The same clonotypes also predominated in the CD3+CD56-NKG2C+ fraction of a handful of donors.

TCRdb reanalyzed the 5' RACE reads, giving one entry per CDR3 protein sequence and no DNA. Recorded for this sample: 350,000 to 450,000 distinct CDR3 sequences. The specimen was blood T cells: a sorted CD56 or NKG2C T cell subset, CD4+ or CD8+ T cells, or bulk PBMC T cells (not recorded which). This chain connects TRBV23-1 to TRBJ2-4; TCRdb indicates TRBD2, and absent DNA this call remains unverified. TRBV23-1 is recorded as an ORF, its role being uncertain. The clonotype was recovered from a man between 18 and 69 years old in good health. The CDR3 reads CASSQSEAGLAGGIAKNIQYF.